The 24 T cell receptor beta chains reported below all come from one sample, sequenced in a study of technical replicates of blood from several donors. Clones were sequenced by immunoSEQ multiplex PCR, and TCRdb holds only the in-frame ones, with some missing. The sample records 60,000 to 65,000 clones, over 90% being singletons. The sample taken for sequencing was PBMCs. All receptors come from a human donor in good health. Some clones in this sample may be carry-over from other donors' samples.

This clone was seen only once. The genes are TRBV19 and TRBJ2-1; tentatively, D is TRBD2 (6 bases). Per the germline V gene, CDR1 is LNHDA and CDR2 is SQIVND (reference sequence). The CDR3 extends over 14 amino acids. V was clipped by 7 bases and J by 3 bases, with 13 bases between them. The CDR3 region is CASTTRSGYNEQFF. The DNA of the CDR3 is TGTGCCAGTACTACCCGTAGCGGCTACAATGAGCAGTTCTTC.

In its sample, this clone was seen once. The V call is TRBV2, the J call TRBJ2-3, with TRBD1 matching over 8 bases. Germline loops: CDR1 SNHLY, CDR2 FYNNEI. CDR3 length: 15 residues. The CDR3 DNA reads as TGTGCTTGCCAGCAGGGGGCGATCTCCACAGATACGCAGTATTTT. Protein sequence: CACQQGAISTDTQYF.

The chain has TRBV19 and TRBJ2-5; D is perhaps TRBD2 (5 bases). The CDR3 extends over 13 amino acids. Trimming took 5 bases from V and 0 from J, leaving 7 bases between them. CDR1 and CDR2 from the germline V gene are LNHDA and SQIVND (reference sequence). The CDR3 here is CASSRGNQETQYF. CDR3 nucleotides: TGTGCCAGTAGTCGGGGTAACCAAGAGACCCAGTACTTC.

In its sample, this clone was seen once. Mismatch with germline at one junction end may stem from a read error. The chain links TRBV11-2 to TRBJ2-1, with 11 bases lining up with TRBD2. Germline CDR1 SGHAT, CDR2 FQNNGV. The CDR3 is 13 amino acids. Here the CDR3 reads CASSLDRLAGGLF. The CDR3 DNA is TGTGCCAGCAGCTTAGACCGCTTAGCGGGAGGGCTCTTC.

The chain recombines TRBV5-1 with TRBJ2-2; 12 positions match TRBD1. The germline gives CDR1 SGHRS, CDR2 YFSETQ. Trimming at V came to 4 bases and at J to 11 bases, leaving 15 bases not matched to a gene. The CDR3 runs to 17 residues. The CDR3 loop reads CASSPGQGAGASAELFF. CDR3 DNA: TGCGCCAGCAGCCCGGGACAGGGGGCTGGCGCCTCGGCTGAGCTGTTTTTT.

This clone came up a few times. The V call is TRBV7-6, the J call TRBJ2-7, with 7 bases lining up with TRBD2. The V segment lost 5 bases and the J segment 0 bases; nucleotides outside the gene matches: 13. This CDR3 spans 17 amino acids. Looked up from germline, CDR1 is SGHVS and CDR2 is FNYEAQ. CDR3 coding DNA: TGTGCCAGCAGCCAAAATACGGGGGGAGGTTACTCCTACGAGCAGTACTTC. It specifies CASSQNTGGGYSYEQYF.

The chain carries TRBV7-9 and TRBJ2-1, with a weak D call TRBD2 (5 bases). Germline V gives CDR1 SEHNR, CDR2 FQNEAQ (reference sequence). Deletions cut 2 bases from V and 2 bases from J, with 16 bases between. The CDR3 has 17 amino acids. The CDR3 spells CASSLSGSPTAYNEQFF. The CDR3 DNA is TGTGCCAGCAGCTTATCGGGGAGCCCTACTGCCTACAATGAGCAGTTCTTC.

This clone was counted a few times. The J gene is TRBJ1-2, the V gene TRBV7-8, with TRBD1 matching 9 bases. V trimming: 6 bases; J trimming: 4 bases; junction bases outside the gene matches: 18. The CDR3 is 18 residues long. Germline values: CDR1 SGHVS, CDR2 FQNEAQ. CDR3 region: CASRSDVLRQGVTYGYTF. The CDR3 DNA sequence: TGTGCCAGCAGATCGGACGTCCTGCGACAGGGGGTGACCTATGGCTACACCTTC.

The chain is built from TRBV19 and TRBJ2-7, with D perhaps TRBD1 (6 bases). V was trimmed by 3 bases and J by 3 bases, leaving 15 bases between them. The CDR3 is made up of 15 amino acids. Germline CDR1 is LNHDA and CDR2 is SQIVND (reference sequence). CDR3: CASSIGDIPSYEQYF. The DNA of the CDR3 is TGTGCCAGTAGTATTGGGGACATACCAAGCTACGAGCAGTACTTC. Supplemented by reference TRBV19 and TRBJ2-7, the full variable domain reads DGGITQSPKYLFRKEGQNVTLSCEQNLNHDAMYWYRQDPGQGLRLIYYSQIVNDFQKGDIAEGYSVSREKKESFPLTVTSAQKNPTAFYLCASSIGDIPSYEQYFGPGTRLTVT.

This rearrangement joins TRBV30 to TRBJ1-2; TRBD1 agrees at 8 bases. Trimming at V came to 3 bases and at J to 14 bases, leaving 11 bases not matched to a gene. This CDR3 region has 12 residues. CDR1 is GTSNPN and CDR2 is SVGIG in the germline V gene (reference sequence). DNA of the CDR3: TGTGCCTGGAGCGACGGGACAGGCCATTTGACCTTC. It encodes CAWSDGTGHLTF.

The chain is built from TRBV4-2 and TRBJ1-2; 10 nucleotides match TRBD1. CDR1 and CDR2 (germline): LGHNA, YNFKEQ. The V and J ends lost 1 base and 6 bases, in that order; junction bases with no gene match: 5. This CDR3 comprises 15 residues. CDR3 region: CASSQAGQGNDGYTF. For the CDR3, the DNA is TGTGCCAGCAGCCAAGCGGGACAGGGGAACGATGGCTACACCTTC.

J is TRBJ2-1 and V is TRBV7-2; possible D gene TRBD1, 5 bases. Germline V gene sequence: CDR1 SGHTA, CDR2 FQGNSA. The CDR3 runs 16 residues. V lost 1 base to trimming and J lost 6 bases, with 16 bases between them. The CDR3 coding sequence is TGTGCCAGCAGCTTAGAGGGGTTCCGGATTGCCAATGAGCAGTTCTTC. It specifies CASSLEGFRIANEQFF.

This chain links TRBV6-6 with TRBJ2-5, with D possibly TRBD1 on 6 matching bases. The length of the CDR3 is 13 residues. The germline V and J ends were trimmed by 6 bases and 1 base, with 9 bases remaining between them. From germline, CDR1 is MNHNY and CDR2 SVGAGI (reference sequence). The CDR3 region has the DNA TGTGCCAGCAGGACAGGTTCCCAAGAGACCCAGTACTTC. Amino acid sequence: CASRTGSQETQYF.

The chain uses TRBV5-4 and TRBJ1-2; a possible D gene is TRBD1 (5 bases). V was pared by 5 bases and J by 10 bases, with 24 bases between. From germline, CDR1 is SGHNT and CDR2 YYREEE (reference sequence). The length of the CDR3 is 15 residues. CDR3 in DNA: TGTGCCAGCAGTGGGGGGGACCGCTGGTATTCCGACTACACCTTC. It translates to CASSGGDRWYSDYTF.

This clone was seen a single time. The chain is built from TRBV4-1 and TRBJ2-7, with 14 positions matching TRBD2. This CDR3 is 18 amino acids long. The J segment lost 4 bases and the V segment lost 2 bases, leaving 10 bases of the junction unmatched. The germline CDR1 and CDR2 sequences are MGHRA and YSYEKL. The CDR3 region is CASSQLPGLAGAGYEQYF. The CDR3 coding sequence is TGCGCCAGCAGCCAATTGCCGGGACTAGCGGGAGCAGGTTACGAGCAGTACTTC.

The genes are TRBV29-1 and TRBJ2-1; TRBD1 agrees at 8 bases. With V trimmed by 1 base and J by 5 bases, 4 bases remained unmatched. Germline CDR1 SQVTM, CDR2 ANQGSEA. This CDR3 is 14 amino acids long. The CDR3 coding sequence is TGCAGCGTTGAAGGGACAGGGTTTCACAATGAGCAGTTCTTC. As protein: CSVEGTGFHNEQFF.

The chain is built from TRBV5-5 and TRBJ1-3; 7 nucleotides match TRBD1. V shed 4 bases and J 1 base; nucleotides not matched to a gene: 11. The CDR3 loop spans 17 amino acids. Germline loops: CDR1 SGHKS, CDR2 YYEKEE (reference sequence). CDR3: CASSPGQSFRSGNTIYF. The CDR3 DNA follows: TGTGCCAGCAGCCCGGGACAGTCCTTCCGATCTGGAAACACCATATATTTT. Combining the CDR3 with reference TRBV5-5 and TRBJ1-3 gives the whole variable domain DAGVTQSPTHLIKTRGQQVTLRCSPISGHKSVSWYQQVLGQGPQFIFQYYEKEERGRGNFPDRFSARQFPNYSSELNVNALLLGDSALYLCASSPGQSFRSGNTIYFGEGSWLTVV.

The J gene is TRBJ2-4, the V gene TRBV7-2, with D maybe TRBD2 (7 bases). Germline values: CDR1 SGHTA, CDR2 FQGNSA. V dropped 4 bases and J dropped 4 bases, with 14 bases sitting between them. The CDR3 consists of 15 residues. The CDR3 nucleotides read TGTGCCAGCAGCTCCGGGGGGCCCTTAAAAAACATTCAGTACTTC. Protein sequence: CASSSGGPLKNIQYF.

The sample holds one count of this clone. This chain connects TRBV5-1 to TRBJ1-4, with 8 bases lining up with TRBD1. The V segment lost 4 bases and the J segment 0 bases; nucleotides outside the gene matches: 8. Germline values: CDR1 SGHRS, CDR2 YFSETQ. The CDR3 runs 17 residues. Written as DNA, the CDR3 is TGCGCCAGCAGCCCCGGGACAGGCGGAGCAACTAATGAAAAACTGTTTTTT. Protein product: CASSPGTGGATNEKLFF.

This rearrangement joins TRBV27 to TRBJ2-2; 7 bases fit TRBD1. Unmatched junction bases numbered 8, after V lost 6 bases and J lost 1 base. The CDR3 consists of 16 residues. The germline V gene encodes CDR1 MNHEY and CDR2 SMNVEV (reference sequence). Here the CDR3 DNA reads TGTGCCAGCAGGGGGGACAGACTCTTGAACACCGGGGAGCTGTTTTTT. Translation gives CASRGDRLLNTGELFF.

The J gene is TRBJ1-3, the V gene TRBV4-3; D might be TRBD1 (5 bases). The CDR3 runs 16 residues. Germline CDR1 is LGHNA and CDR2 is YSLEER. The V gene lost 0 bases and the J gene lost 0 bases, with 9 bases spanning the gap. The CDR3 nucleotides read TGCGCCAGCAGCCAAGATACAGGAATCTCTGGAAACACCATATATTTT. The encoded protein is CASSQDTGISGNTIYF.

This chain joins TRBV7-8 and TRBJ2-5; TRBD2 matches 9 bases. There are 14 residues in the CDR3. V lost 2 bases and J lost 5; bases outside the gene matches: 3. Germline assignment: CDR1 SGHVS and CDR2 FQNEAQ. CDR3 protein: CASSLLAGVETQYF. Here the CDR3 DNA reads TGTGCCAGCAGCTTATTAGCGGGAGTCGAGACCCAGTACTTC.

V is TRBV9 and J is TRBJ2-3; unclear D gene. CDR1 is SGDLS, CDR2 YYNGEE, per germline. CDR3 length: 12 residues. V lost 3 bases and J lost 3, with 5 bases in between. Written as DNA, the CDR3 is TGTGCCAGCAGCGGAGGAACAGATACGCAGTATTTT. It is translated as CASSGGTDTQYF.

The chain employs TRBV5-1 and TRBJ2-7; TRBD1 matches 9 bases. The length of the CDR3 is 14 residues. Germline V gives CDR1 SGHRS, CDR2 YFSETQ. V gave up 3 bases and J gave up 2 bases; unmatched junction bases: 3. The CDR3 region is CASSSTGGAYEQYF. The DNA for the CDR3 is TGCGCCAGCAGCTCGACAGGGGGAGCCTACGAGCAGTACTTC.